This paragraph covers one TCR beta chain sequence. Its antigen remains unidentified. The data were obtained in a study of shared clonotypes between healthy human individuals. Study results and caveats: Sequencing depth was expected to influence donor clonotype sharing.

This CDR3 is 15 amino acids long. The V end was cut by 5 bases, the J end by 0 bases, with 11 bases between. From germline, CDR1 is KGHSH and CDR2 LQKENI. Sequenced by immunoSEQ multiplex PCR; TCRdb stores in-frame clones only, minus some. This table holds about 730,000 clones, just under 75% found once. The TCR comes from a woman in her 30s in good health. V gene TRBV18 combines with J gene TRBJ2-1, with D perhaps TRBD1 or TRBD2 (5 bases each). The specimen was memory CD4+ T cells sorted from blood. The subset was: CD45RA-negative fraction. CDR3 DNA: TGTGCCAGCTCAAGGGACCAAAGCTCCTACAATGAGCAGTTCTTC. It codes for CASSRDQSSYNEQFF.